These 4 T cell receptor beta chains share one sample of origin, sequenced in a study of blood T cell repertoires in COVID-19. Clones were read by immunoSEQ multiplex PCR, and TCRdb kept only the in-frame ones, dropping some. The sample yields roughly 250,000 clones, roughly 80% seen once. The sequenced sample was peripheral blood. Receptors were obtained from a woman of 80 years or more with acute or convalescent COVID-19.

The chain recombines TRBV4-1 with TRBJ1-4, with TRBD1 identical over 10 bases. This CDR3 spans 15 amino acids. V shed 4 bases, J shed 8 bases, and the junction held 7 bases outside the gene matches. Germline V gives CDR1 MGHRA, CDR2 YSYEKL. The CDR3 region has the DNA TGCGCCAGCAGCCGAGGAGGGACAGGGGACGAAAAACTGTTTTTT. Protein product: CASSRGGTGDEKLFF.

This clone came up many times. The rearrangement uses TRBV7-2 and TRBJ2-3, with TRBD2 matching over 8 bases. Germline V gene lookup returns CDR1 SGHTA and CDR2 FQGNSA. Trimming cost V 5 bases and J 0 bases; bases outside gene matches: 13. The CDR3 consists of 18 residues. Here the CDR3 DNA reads TGTGCCAGCAGCCCCCGTTCTGGAGGCGGGGGGAGCACAGATACGCAGTATTTT. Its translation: CASSPRSGGGGSTDTQYF.

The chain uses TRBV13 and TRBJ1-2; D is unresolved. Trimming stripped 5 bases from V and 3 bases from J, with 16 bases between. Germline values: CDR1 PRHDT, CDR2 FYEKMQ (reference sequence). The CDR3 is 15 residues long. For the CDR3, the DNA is TGTGCCAGCAGCGCCGGAGGAAAAACTTACTATGGCTACACCTTC. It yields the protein CASSAGGKTYYGYTF.

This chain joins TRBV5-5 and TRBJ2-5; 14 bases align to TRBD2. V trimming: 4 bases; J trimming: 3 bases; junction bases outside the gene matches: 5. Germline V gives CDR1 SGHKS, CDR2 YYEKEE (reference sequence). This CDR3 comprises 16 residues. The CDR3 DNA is TGTGCCAGCAGCGCACCGGGACTAGCGGGGGAAGAGACCCAGTACTTC. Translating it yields CASSAPGLAGEETQYF.